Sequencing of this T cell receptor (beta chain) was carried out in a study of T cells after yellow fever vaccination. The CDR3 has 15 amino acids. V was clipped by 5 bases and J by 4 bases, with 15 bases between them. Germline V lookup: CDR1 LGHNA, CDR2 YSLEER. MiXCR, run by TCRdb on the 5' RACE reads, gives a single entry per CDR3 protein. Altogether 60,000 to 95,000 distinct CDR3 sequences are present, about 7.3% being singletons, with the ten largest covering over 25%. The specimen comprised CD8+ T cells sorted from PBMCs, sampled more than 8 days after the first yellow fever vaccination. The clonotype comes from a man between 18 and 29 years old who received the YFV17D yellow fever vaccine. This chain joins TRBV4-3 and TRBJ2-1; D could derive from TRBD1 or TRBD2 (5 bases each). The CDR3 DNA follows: TGCGCCAGCAGCGGTGGGACGGCCCGATACAATGAGCAGTTCTTC. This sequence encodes CASSGGTARYNEQFF.